Listed below are T cell receptor beta chains from one sample, sequenced in a study of CD8+CD57+ T cells in acquired aplastic anemia. TCRdb re-called the reads with MiXCR, one entry per CDR3 protein. This sample yields about 420,000 distinct CDR3 sequences, of which 60% to 80% are seen a single time; 3% to 5% belongs to the top ten. Sequenced sample: sorted CD4+, CD8+, or CD8+CD57+ T cells (not recorded which) from PBMCs. The source is a human donor in good health, serving as a control. Each CDR3 is given with its conserved first and last residue. The D gene is left open where the match is weak. Clone size, where shown, is once, few, many, or a class for clones that have expanded.

J gene	D gene	V gene	clone size	CDR3 protein	CDR3 DNA
TRBJ2-3	NA	TRBV18	many	CASSPRRESDTQYF	TGTGCCAGCTCACCACGACGCGAGTCAGATACGCAGTATTTT
TRBJ2-2	NA	TRBV7-2	NA	CASSAATPRWNTGELFF	TGTGCCAGCAGCGCAGCTACTCCGAGATGGAACACCGGGGAGCTGTTTTTT
TRBJ2-5	NA	TRBV7-9	NA	CATSRATETQYFGF	NA
TRBJ2-1	NA	TRBV12-3/TRBV12-4	NA	CASSFDKDSFF	TGTGCCAGCAGTTTTGATAAGGATTCGTTCTTC
TRBJ2-7	TRBD2	TRBV7-7	NA	CASSRGLETNEQYF	TGTGCCAGCAGCCGTGGACTAGAGACTAACGAGCAGTACTTC
TRBJ1-5	NA	TRBV5-1	many	CASSPGWGNSNQPQHF	TGCGCCAGCTCCCCTGGTTGGGGAAACAGCAATCAGCCCCAGCATTTT
TRBJ1-5	NA	TRBV9	many	CASSVSGELNQPQHF	TGTGCCAGCAGCGTAAGCGGAGAGCTCAATCAGCCCCAGCATTTT
TRBJ2-7	NA	TRBV20-1	NA	CSASPSTDTQQYF	TGCAGTGCTAGTCCCAGCACAGATACGCAGCAGTACTTC
TRBJ2-3	NA	TRBV10-3	many	CAISVGDLGTDTQYF	TGTGCCATCAGTGTAGGGGATCTAGGCACAGATACGCAGTATTTT
TRBJ2-3	NA	TRBV11-2	many	CASSLRPDTQYF	TGTGCCAGCAGCTTGCGGCCGGATACGCAGTATTTT
TRBJ2-5	TRBD1	TRBV25-1	NA	CASEDSRGQETQYF	TGTGCCAGCGAAGACTCTAGGGGGCAGGAGACCCAGTACTTC
TRBJ1-3	NA	TRBV9	NA	CASSLEGANTNTIYF	TGTGCCAGCAGCTTGGAGGGTGCAAACACTAACACCATATATTTT